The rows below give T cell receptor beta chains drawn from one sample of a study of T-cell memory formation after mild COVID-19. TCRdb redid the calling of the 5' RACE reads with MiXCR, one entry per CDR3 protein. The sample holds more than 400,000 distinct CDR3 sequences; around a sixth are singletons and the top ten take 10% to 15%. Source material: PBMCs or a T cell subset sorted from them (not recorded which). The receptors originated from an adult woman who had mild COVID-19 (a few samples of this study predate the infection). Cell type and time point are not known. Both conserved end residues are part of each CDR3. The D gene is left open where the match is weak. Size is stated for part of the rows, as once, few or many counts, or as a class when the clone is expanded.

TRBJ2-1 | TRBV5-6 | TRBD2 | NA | CASSHWGGLSYNEQFF | TGTGCCAGCAGCCACTGGGGAGGGCTGTCCTACAATGAGCAGTTCTTC
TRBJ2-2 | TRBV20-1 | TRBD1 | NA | CSANRYGQGKDTGELFF | TGCAGTGCTAATCGATACGGACAGGGAAAAGACACCGGGGAGCTGTTTTTT
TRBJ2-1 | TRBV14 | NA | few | CASSQAPSYSSYNEQFF | TGTGCCAGCAGCCAAGCTCCTAGCTATAGCTCCTACAATGAGCAGTTCTTC
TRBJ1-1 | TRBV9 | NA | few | CASSVGRANTEAFF | TGTGCCAGCAGCGTGGGCAGGGCGAACACTGAAGCTTTCTTT
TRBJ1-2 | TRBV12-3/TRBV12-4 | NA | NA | CASNYANYGYTF | TGTGCCAGCAATTACGCCAACTATGGCTACACCTTC
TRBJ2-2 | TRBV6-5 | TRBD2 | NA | CASNEAGAGRTGELFF | TGTGCCAGCAACGAAGCGGGGGCCGGTCGGACCGGGGAGCTGTTTTTT
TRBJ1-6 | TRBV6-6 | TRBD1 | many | CASSPPQGSSYNSPLHF | TGTGCCAGCAGTCCCCCACAGGGGAGCTCCTATAATTCACCCCTCCACTTT
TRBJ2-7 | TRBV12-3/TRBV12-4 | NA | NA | CASSLRTGPSREQYF | TGTGCCAGCAGTTTGAGAACGGGACCCTCCCGCGAGCAGTACTTC
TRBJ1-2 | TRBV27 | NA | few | CASSISGTGNYGYTF | TGTGCCAGCAGTATTTCCGGGACCGGGAACTATGGCTACACCTTC
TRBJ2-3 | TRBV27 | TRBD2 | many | CASSPLAGGPSDTQYF | TGTGCCAGCAGTCCGCTAGCGGGAGGGCCGTCAGATACGCAGTATTTT
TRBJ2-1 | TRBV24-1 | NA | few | CATSDGGTFLQFF | TGTGCCACCAGTGATGGGGGGACCTTTCTTCAGTTCTTC
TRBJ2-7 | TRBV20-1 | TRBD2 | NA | CSAPIAGVYEQYF | TGCAGTGCTCCCATCGCGGGGGTCTACGAGCAGTACTTC
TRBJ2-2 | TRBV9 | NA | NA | CASSDNTGELFF | TGTGCCAGCAGCGACAACACCGGGGAGCTGTTTTTT
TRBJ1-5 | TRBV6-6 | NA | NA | CASSYSTGFDNQPQHF | TGTGCCAGCAGTTACTCTACAGGGTTCGATAATCAGCCCCAGCATTTT
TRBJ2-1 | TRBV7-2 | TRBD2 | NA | CASSSAAGVANEQFF | TGTGCCAGCAGCTCCGCAGCGGGAGTGGCCAATGAGCAGTTCTTC
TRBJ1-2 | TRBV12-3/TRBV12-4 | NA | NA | CASSFKLEMTF | TGTGCCAGCAGTTTTAAGCTCGAGATGACCTTC
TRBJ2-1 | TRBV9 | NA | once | CASSGTGGHHNEQFF | TGTGCCAGCAGCGGGACGGGGGGACATCACAATGAGCAGTTCTTC
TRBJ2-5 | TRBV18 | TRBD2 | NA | CASSLNSGRTETQYF | TGTGCCAGCTCACTCAATAGCGGGAGAACCGAGACCCAGTACTTC
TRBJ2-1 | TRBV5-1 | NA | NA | CASSLAGEYNEQFF | TGCGCCAGCAGCTTGGCCGGGGAGTACAATGAGCAGTTCTTC
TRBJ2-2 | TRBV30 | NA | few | CAWTSRGRRNTGELFF | TGTGCCTGGACCTCTAGGGGCAGGCGGAACACCGGGGAGCTGTTTTTT
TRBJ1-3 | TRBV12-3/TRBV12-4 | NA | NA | CASSPLRGGTGNTIYF | TGTGCCAGCAGTCCTCTCCGGGGAGGGACTGGAAACACCATCTATTTT
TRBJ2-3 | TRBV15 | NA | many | CATSSRGVVPDTQYF | TGTGCCACCAGCAGCCGAGGAGTGGTCCCAGATACGCAGTATTTT
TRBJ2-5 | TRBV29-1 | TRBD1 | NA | CSGKDRALQETQYF | TGCAGTGGAAAGGACAGGGCCCTTCAAGAGACCCAGTACTTC
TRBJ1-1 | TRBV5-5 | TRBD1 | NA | CASSLAGGPYTEAFF | TGTGCCAGCAGCTTGGCAGGGGGCCCGTACACTGAAGCTTTCTTT